This T cell receptor (beta chain) was identified during a study of CD8 T cells in ankylosing spondylitis. Study outcomes and limitations: Disease-linked clones were found to be CD8+ and relatively rare in peripheral blood. Reports say disease-linked clones showed up significantly more in matched ankylosing spondylitis synovial fluid. Seemingly distinctive of ankylosing spondylitis blood was a TCR beta motif formed by eight highly homologous variants.

This clonotype was seen at least ten times. The antigen is not known. CDR3 length: 18 amino acids. Trimming took off 4 bases at V and 0 bases at J, with 22 bases between the two ends. Germline CDR1 reads SQVTM; CDR2 reads ANQGSEA. A quantitative 5'-RACE method, one with molecular barcodes, was used to make TCR beta libraries. TCRdb re-derived calls from the 5' RACE reads in MiXCR, one entry per CDR3 protein. The sample gives about 250,000 distinct CDR3 sequences, 18% of which show up once; approximately 32% is in the top ten. This sequence originates from a male donor with ankylosing spondylitis or in good health (not recorded which). Source material: blood, either unsorted or a sorted T cell fraction (not recorded which). The chain couples TRBV29-1 to TRBJ2-1, with TRBD2 as a possible D gene (7 bases). The CDR3 bases are TGCAGCGTTGTTAGGGGGGGCGCCGGCCCGAGCTCCTACAATGAGCAGTTCTTC. This sequence encodes CSVVRGGAGPSSYNEQFF.